One T cell receptor beta chain is described in this entry. The data originate from a study of blood T cell repertoires in COVID-19. Study in general: COVID-19 samples, acute and convalescent, were from the United States, Italy and Spain. T cells, B-cell-depleted T cells, or PBMCs provided the cDNA or gDNA that served as material.

Methods used by the authors: Estimation of nucleated cell counts relied on the amplification of reference gene primers. Method: immunoSEQ multiplex PCR; TCRdb's copy keeps in-frame clones and lacks some. Clone size and V and J calls were adopted from that table, with D and trimming inferred from the DNA. The sample contains about 200,000 clones, approximately 86% of which appear only once. Trimming left V 0 bases short and J 2 bases short, with 6 bases between. Per the germline V gene, CDR1 is LNHNV and CDR2 is YYDKDF (reference sequence). This CDR3 region has 14 residues. This sequence originates from a man aged 40-50 years with acute or convalescent COVID-19. The sequenced material came from peripheral blood. The chain links TRBV15 to TRBJ2-3; D is undetermined. The CDR3 sequence: CATSRDYVTDTQYF. The CDR3 DNA sequence: TGTGCCACCAGCAGAGATTATGTCACAGATACGCAGTATTTT.